Each of the 5 T cell receptor beta chains below was sequenced from the same sample in a study of T cells in Graves' hyperthyroidism and ophthalmopathy. TCR beta CDR3 region amplification was performed from RNA transcripts. TCR CDR3 regions were first amplified by RT-PCR with HTBI primers. TCRdb reprocessed the multiplex PCR reads with MiXCR, giving one entry per CDR3 protein. The data contain hundreds of thousands of distinct CDR3 sequences, around 13% of them singletons. Sequenced sample: blood. The origin of the receptors is a woman in her thirties or forties with Graves' hyperthyroidism.

The chain joins TRBV30 to TRBJ2-7; no clear D. From germline, CDR1 is GTSNPN and CDR2 SVGIG (reference sequence). V was clipped by 3 bases and J by 3 bases, with 9 bases between them. This CDR3 spans 12 amino acids. The CDR3 sequence is CAWSVAVYEQYF. CDR3 bases: TGTGCCTGGAGCGTGGCAGTCTACGAGCAGTACTTC.

V usage is TRBV5-4 and J usage is TRBJ2-2; maybe TRBD2 (6 bases). V was trimmed by 0 bases and J by 5 bases, leaving 11 bases between them. This CDR3 is built from 15 residues. Germline loops: CDR1 SGHNT, CDR2 YYREEE (reference sequence). This chain's CDR3 is CASSLDPGVTGELFF. CDR3 nucleotides: TGTGCCAGCAGCTTGGATCCGGGAGTTACCGGGGAGCTGTTTTTT.

The table lists this clonotype with a few counts. This rearrangement joins TRBV19 to TRBJ2-4, with D possibly being TRBD2 (5 bases). CDR3 length equals 13 residues. Per the germline V gene, CDR1 is LNHDA and CDR2 is SQIVND (reference sequence). The V and J ends lost 3 bases and 8 bases respectively, with 11 bases between them. The DNA of the CDR3 is TGTGCCAGTAGTATCTCGGGGATTGACATTCAGTACTTC. Translating gives CASSISGIDIQYF.

This clonotype was picked up a small number of times. The rearrangement joins TRBV11-2 to TRBJ2-2; D remains unclear. Germline-derived CDR1 and CDR2 are SGHAT and FQNNGV. CDR3 length: 15 residues. The germline V and J ends were trimmed by 1 base and 1 base, with 7 bases remaining between them. The CDR3 region is CASSLAQMNTGELFF. In DNA, the CDR3 is TGTGCCAGCAGCTTAGCTCAAATGAACACCGGGGAGCTGTTTTTT.

This clonotype was detected only a few times. V usage is TRBV2 and J usage is TRBJ1-5; D call uncertain. Trimming left V 2 bases short and J 6 bases short, with 8 bases between. The CDR3 consists of 13 residues. Germline CDR1 is SNHLY and CDR2 is FYNNEI. The CDR3 spells CASSEKFTQPQHF. As DNA, the CDR3 is TGTGCCAGCAGTGAAAAGTTCACTCAGCCCCAGCATTTT.